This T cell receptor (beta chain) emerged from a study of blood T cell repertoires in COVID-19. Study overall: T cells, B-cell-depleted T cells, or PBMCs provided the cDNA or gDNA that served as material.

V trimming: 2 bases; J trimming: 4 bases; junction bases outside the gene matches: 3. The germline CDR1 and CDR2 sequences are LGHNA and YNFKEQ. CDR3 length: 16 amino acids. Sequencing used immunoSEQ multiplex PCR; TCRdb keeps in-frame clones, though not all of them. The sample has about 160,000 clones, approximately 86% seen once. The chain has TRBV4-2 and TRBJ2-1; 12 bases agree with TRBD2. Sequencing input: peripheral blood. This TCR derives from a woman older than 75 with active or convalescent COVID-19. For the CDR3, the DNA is TGTGCCAGCAGCCAATACCTAGCGGGAGGGTACAATGAGCAGTTCTTC. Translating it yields CASSQYLAGGYNEQFF.